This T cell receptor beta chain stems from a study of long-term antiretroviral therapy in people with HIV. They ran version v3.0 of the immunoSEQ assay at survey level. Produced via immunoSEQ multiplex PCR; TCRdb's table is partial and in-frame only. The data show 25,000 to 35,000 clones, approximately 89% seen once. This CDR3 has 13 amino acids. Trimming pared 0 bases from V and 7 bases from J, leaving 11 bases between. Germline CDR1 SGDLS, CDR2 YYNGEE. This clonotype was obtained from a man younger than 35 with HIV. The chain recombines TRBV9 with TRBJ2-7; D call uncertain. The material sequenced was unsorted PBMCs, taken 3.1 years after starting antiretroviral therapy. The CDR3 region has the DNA TGTGCCAGCAGCGTAGCTTTAACACCGGAGCAGTACTTC. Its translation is CASSVALTPEQYF. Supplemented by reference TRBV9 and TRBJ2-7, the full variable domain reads DSGVTQTPKHLITATGQRVTLRCSPRSGDLSVYWYQQSLDQGLQFLIQYYNGEERAKGNILERFSAQQFPDLHSELNLSSLELGDSALYFCASSVALTPEQYFGPGTRLTVT.